The present T cell receptor beta chain was sequenced within a study of CD8 T cells in Susac syndrome. With 1 base removed from V and 5 bases from J, the gap between germline ends came to 7 bases. The CDR3 length is 13 residues. Germline lookup yields CDR1 SGHDT and CDR2 YYEEEE. Reverse transcription used about 0.5 to 1 ug RNA and random hexamers. immunoSEQ multiplex PCR amplified TCR beta CDR3 across 54 Vbeta, 13 Jbeta. TCRdb recomputed calls from the immunoSEQ multiplex PCR reads with MiXCR, one row per CDR3 protein. The sample has 200,000 or so distinct CDR3 sequences; about 96% are singletons. The V gene is TRBV5-6, the J gene TRBJ1-5; D unresolved. Sequencing was done on a sample of CD4+ T cells from PBMCs. The TCR originated in a human donor with multiple sclerosis. As DNA, the CDR3 is TGTGCCAGCAGCTTGAGCGGAGATCAGCCCCAGCATTTT. As protein: CASSLSGDQPQHF.